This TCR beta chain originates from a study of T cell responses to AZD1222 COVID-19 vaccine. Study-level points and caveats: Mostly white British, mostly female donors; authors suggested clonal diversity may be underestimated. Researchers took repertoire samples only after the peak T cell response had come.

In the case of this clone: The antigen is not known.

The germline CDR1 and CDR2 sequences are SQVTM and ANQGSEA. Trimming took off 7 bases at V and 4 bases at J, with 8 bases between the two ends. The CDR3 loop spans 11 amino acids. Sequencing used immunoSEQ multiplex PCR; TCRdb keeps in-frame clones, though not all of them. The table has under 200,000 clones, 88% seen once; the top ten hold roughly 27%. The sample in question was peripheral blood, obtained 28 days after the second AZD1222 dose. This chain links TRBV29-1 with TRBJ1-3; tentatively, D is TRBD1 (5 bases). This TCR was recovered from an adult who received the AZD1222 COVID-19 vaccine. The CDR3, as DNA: TGCAGCGGGGGGTACGGAAACACCATATATTTT. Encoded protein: CSGGYGNTIYF.